Given below is one TCR beta chain in context. Its antigen specificity is not known. Base qualities are not recorded, but no much larger clone differs from it by a single base. This sample's time point label indicates: about 28 days (+/-7) after the second vaccine dose. AZD1222 recipients whose second dose came at about 4 weeks and those whose second dose came at about 12 weeks were combined into one group, since spike-specific TCR depth and breadth did not differ between the two schedules. Samples from vaccinated people were obtained from the UK trials COV001 and COV002, which included a single-blind randomized controlled phase 2/3 trial of AZD1222 (ChAdOx1 nCoV-19) in healthy adults. For TCRbeta chain sequencing, PBMC samples were collected from trial participants at day 0 and at day 28 after the second dose. The sample originates from a study of T cell responses to AZD1222 COVID-19 vaccine (dated by TCRdb to the early 2020s). With regard to the full study: A total of just over 230 trial participants underwent TCR sequencing, of whom some 200 had received two doses of AZD1222 and around 25 had received two doses of the MenACWY control vaccine. Trial participants were enrolled by age into 18-55, 56-69 and 70-plus year subgroups, with roughly 150, 30 and 60 TCR-sequenced participants respectively.

Its CDR3 holds 15 amino acids, cysteine through phenylalanine. Kept here is only the CDR3 DNA, which spans 45 bases and is read in frame from base 1. Trimming costs V 5 bases and J 0 bases, and their ends lie 12 bases apart. CDR1 and CDR2, per the germline V gene, are SGHRS and YFSETQ. The CDR3 regions of human TCRbeta chains were analyzed by immunosequencing. On the authors' methods: TCRs in the repertoires were matched against a reference library of SARS-CoV-2-specific TCRs that had been generated with the MIRA antigen-specificity platform. Breadth meant the fraction of unique TCRs that were SARS-CoV-2-associated, whereas depth meant the fraction of total T cells that were SARS-CoV-2-associated. Using the MIRA data, each spike-specific TCR was assigned both to the spike region to which the TCR was reactive and to a CD4 or CD8 class. Log10-transformed breadth and depth values were compared by one-way ANOVA with Sidak's multiple comparisons tests. TCRdb carries this immuneACCESS record with in-frame sequences only. Its versions omit some clonotypes, under half of them owing to an unresolved V gene in the studies checked, with the rest unexplained. V and J calls and clone size are given by that table; D and trimming were obtained from the DNA. The sample has fewer than 95,000 clones on record, 89% of them singletons. Of the sample, just over 5.5% is held by the ten largest clones.

What the authors observed across the whole study: Spike-specific TCR breadth and depth rose significantly after two AZD1222 doses compared with day 0 and with MenACWY recipients. Only 5 to 7 AZD1222 recipients were SARS-CoV-2 seropositive at baseline, limiting conclusions about previously exposed vaccinees. CD4 TCRs associated with the vaccine covered the entire spike protein, and the dominant responses were in regions 160-218 and 743-854. Epitopes outside the regions mutated in the B.1.351 and B.1.1.7 variants were reportedly recognized by nearly half of the unique spike-specific TCRs. Participants were mostly white British, with more females than males. The authors suggested clonal diversity may have been underestimated. The 56-69-year group was small, and its depth increase did not reach significance, likely because of low power. Because no samples from the day 14 peak response were available, repertoires could be characterized only after the peak T cell response.

The chain couples TRBV5-1 to TRBJ2-1; TRBD1 might be the D gene, on 6 matching bases. This TCR was sampled from an adult who received the AZD1222 COVID-19 vaccine. Sequencing used peripheral blood, obtained 28 days after the second AZD1222 dose. CDR3 loop: CASSWTVSSYNEQFF. The nucleotide sequence reads as follows: TGCGCCAGCAGTTGGACAGTAAGCTCCTACAATGAGCAGTTCTTC.